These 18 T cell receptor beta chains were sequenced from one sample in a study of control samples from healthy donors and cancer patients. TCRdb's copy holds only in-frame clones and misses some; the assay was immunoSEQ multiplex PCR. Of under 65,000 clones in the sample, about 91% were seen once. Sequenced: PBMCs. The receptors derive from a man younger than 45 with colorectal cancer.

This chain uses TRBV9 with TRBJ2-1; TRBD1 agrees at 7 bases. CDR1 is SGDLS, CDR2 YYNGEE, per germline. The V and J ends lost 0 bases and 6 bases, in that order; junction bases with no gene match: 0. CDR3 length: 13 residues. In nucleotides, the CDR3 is TGTGCCAGCAGCGTAGACAGGGGCAATGAGCAGTTCTTC. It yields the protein CASSVDRGNEQFF. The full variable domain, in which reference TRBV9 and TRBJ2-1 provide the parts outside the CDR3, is DSGVTQTPKHLITATGQRVTLRCSPRSGDLSVYWYQQSLDQGLQFLIQYYNGEERAKGNILERFSAQQFPDLHSELNLSSLELGDSALYFCASSVDRGNEQFFGPGTRLTVL.

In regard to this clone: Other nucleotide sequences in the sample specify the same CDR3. For the CDR3, the DNA is TGTGCCAGCAGCCCCCCTGGGGCGGTCGCGAACACCGGGGAGCTGTTTTTT. Its translation: CASSPPGAVANTGELFF. The chain uses TRBV11-2 and TRBJ2-2, with a tentative D call TRBD1 (5 bases). The CDR3 is 17 residues long. The V end was cut by 5 bases, the J end by 0 bases, with 16 bases between. Germline V lookup: CDR1 SGHAT, CDR2 FQNNGV.

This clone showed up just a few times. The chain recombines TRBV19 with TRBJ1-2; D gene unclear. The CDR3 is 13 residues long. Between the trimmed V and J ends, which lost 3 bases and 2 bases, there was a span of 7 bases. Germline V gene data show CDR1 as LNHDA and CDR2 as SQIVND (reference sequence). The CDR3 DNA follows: TGTGCCAGTAGTATCGTGCCGAACTATGGCTACACCTTC. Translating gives CASSIVPNYGYTF.

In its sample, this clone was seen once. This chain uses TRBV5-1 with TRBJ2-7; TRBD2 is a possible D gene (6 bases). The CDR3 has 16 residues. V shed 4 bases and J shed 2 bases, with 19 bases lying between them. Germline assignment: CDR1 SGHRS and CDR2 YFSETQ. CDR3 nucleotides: TGCGCCAGCAGCACCACCTTGGAGGGGCCACCCTACGAGCAGTACTTC. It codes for CASSTTLEGPPYEQYF.

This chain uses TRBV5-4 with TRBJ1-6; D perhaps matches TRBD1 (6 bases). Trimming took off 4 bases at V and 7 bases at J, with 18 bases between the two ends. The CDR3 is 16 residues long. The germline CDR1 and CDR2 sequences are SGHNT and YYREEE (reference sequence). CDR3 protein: CASSNIPGHINSPLHF. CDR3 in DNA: TGTGCCAGCAGCAACATACCGGGACACATAAATTCACCCCTCCACTTT.

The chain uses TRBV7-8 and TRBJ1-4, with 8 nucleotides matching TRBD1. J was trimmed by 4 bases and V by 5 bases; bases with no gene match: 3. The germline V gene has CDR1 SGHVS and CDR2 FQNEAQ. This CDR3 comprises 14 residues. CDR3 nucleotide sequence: TGTGCCAGCAGCACAGGGGGGTATAATGAAAAACTGTTTTTT. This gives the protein CASSTGGYNEKLFF.

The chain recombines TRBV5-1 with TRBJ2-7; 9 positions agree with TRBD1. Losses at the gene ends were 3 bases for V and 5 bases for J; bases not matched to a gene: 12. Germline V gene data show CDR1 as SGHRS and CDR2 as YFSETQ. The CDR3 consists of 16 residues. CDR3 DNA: TGCGCCAGCAGCTCCCTGAATTCCGGGACAGGGAACGAGCAGTACTTC. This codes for CASSSLNSGTGNEQYF.

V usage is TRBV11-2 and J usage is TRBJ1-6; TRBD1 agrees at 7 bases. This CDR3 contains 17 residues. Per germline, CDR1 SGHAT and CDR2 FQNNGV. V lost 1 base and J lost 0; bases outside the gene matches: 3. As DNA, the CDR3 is TGTGCCAGCAGCTTAGGAAACAGGGGCTCCTATAATTCACCCCTCCACTTT. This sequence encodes CASSLGNRGSYNSPLHF. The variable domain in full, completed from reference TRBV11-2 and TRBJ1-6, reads EAGVAQSPRYKIIEKRQSVAFWCNPISGHATLYWYQQILGQGPKLLIQFQNNGVVDDSQLPKDRFSAERLKGVDSTLKIQPAKLEDSAVYLCASSLGNRGSYNSPLHFGNGTRLTVT.

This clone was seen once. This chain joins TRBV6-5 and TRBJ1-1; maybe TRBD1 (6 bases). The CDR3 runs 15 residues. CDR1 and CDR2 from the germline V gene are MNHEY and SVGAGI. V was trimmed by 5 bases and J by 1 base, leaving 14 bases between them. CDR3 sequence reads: CASSNHPQGNTEAFF. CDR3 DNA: TGTGCCAGCAGTAACCATCCACAGGGGAACACTGAAGCTTTCTTT.

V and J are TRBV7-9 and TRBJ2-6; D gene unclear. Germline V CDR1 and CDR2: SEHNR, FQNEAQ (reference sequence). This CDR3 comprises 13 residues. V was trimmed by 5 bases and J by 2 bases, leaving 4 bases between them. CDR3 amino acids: CASSAPGANVLTF. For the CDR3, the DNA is TGTGCCAGCAGCGCCCCTGGGGCCAACGTCCTGACTTTC.

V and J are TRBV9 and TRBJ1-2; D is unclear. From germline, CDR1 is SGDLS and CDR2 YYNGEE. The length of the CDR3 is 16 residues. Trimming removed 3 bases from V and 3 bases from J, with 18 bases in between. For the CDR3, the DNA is TGTGCCAGCAGCGCCTCCCCGGACCGGGCGCACTATGGCTACACCTTC. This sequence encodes CASSASPDRAHYGYTF.

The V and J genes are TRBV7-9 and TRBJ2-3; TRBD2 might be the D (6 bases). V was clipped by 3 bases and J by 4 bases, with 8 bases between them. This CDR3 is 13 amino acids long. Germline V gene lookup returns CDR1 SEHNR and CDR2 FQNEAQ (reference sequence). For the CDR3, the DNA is TGTGCCAGCAGCTTGGGGGGTGCAGATACGCAGTATTTT. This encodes CASSLGGADTQYF. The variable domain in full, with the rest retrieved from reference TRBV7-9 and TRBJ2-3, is DTGVSQNPRHKITKRGQNVTFRCDPISEHNRLYWYRQTLGQGPEFLTYFQNEAQLEKSRLLSDRFSAERPKGSFSTLEIQRTEQGDSAMYLCASSLGGADTQYFGPGTRLTVL.

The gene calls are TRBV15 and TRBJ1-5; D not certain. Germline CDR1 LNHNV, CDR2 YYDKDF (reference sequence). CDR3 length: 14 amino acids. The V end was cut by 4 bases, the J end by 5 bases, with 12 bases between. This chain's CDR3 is CATSTGSNYQPQHF. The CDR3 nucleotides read TGTGCCACCAGCACGGGCAGCAACTATCAGCCCCAGCATTTT.

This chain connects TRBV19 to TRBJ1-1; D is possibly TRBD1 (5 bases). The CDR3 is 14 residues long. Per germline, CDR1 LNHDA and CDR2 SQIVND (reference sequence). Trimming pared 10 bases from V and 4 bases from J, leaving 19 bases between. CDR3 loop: CATRDRLSSTEAFF. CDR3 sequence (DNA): TGTGCCACCCGAGACAGACTTAGTTCCACTGAAGCTTTCTTT.

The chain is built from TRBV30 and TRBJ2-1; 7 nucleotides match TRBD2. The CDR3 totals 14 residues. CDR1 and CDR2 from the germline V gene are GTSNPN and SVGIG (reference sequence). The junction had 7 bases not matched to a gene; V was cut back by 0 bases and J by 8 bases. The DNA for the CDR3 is TGTGCCTGGAGTGTCTCGAGCGGGGACTATGAGCAGTTCTTC. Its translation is CAWSVSSGDYEQFF.

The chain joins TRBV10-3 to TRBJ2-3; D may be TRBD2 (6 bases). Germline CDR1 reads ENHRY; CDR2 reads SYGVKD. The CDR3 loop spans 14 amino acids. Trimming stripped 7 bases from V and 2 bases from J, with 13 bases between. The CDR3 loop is CAIKELADTDTQYF. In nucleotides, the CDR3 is TGTGCCATCAAGGAACTAGCAGACACAGATACGCAGTATTTT.

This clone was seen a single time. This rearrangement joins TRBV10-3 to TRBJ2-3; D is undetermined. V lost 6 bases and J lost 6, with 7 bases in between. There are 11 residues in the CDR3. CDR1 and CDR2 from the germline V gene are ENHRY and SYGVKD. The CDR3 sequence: CAIRTSDTQYF. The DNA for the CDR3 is TGTGCCATCAGGACCTCGGATACGCAGTATTTT.

The CDR3 region has the DNA TGTGCCAGCAGCCTTCGACAGGGAATTGACTATGGCTACACCTTC. Residues: CASSLRQGIDYGYTF. The V and J genes are TRBV5-4 and TRBJ1-2; 7 bases agree with TRBD1. Trimming took 4 bases from V and 3 from J; bases not matched to a gene: 9. Germline CDR1 SGHNT, CDR2 YYREEE (reference sequence). This CDR3 region has 15 residues.